The T cell receptor beta chain under discussion was sequenced for a study of T-cell reconstitution after alpha-beta-depleted transplantation in children. Study-wide points: It was surviving recipient T cells and thymic progenitors that gave some patients high TCRbeta diversity at day 60. Newly produced T cells mostly provided counts and TCRbeta diversity after one year, as hyperexpanded clones declined. At around two months after transplant, the alpha-beta T cells were reportedly derived from several hundred expanded clones that came from non-depleted graft cells.

Unique molecular identifiers were used in preparing the TCRbeta library. TCRdb ran MiXCR on the PCR reads and lists one entry per CDR3 protein. Of approximately 630,000 distinct CDR3 sequences listed, 10% to 15% are singletons. This CDR3 has 17 amino acids. Looked up from germline, CDR1 is MNHEY and CDR2 is SVGEGT. J lost 5 bases, V lost 2 bases, and 10 bases had no gene match. This clonotype was seen many times. What it recognizes is unknown. Sequenced here: PBMCs, sampled before TCRalphabeta/CD19-depleted stem cell transplant. The clonotype comes from a girl aged 2-10 years with congenital amegakaryocytic thrombocytopenia, due to receive a stem cell transplant. This chain joins TRBV6-2 or TRBV6-3 and TRBJ2-3; TRBD2 aligns across 10 bases. The CDR3 bases are TGTGCCAGCAGTTACGACCAGCGGGAGGGCCTGGGAGATACGCAGTATTTT. This encodes CASSYDQREGLGDTQYF.